The 20 T cell receptor beta chains below come from one sample, sequenced in a study of STAT3 mutations in large granular lymphocyte leukemia. No antigen is known for these receptors. Study-wide points: At least one immunodominant TCR beta clonotype appeared in every T-cell large granular lymphocyte leukemia patient.

Only in-frame clones appear in the TCRdb table, and some are missing; sequencing was by immunoSEQ multiplex PCR. The table records under 9,500 clones, 92% of them present only once. The sample was peripheral blood mononuclear cells. All receptors derive from a man aged 55 to 69 with T-cell large granular lymphocyte leukemia. Some clones in this sample may be carry-over from other donors' samples.

In this sample, this clone turned up a few times. The CDR3 loop reads CASTNTGSDTIYF. CDR3 in DNA: TGTGCCAGCACCAACACAGGGTCGGACACCATATATTTT. The chain recombines TRBV27 with TRBJ1-3; the D gene is possibly TRBD1 (6 bases). The CDR3 is 13 amino acids. V lost 7 bases and J lost 8, with 15 bases in between. Per germline, CDR1 MNHEY and CDR2 SMNVEV (reference sequence).

This clone showed up just once. The chain employs TRBV7-8 and TRBJ1-2; perhaps TRBD1 as D (5 bases). The CDR3 has 17 residues. The germline gives CDR1 SGHVS, CDR2 FQNEAQ. Trimming shortened V by 5 bases and J by 4 bases, and 23 bases separated the two germline ends. The CDR3 nucleotides read TGTGCCAGCAGCCCTTGGGGCAGTGACAGAGGAACCTATGGCTACACCTTC. It is translated as CASSPWGSDRGTYGYTF.

This clone was recorded once. The chain uses TRBV7-2 and TRBJ2-7; TRBD1 agrees at 7 bases. From germline, CDR1 is SGHTA and CDR2 FQGNSA. This CDR3 contains 15 residues. V gave up 5 bases and J gave up 0 bases; unmatched junction bases: 7. CDR3 residues: CASSPRTGTSYEQYF. In nucleotides, the CDR3 is TGTGCCAGCAGCCCAAGGACAGGAACCTCCTACGAGCAGTACTTC.

V is TRBV7-3 and J is TRBJ2-5; D remains ambiguous. Trimming removed 2 bases from V and 4 bases from J, with 8 bases in between. Germline-derived CDR1 and CDR2 are SGHTA and FQGTGA. The CDR3 covers 13 residues. CDR3 region: CASSLGSGETQYF. The CDR3 DNA is TGTGCCAGCAGCTTAGGCTCAGGAGAGACCCAGTACTTC.

The rearrangement uses TRBV5-1 and TRBJ2-7, with D maybe TRBD1 (5 bases). The V gene's germline CDR1 is SGHRS and CDR2 YFSETQ. The CDR3 consists of 14 residues. Between the trimmed V and J ends, which lost 4 bases and 7 bases, there was a span of 18 bases. Written as DNA, the CDR3 is TGCGCCAGCAGCCCATCGGCAGGGTTGGGGGAGCAGTACTTC. Translated, it gives CASSPSAGLGEQYF.

The sample holds one count of this clone. The chain combines TRBV4-2 with TRBJ2-3, with D perhaps assigned TRBD1 or TRBD2 (5 bases each). The V gene lost 0 bases and the J gene lost 6 bases, with 7 bases spanning the gap. This CDR3 is built from 13 residues. CDR1 is LGHNA and CDR2 is YNFKEQ in the germline V gene. This CDR3 is CASSQDGTDTQYF. In nucleotides, the CDR3 is TGTGCCAGCAGCCAAGACGGGACCGATACGCAGTATTTT.

The J gene is TRBJ2-5, the V gene TRBV10-2; D is unclear. V was trimmed by 11 bases and J by 3 bases, leaving 16 bases between them. Per the germline V gene, CDR1 is WSHSY and CDR2 is SAAADI. The CDR3 spans 13 residues. Here the CDR3 reads CASAYADKETQYF. In DNA form, the CDR3 reads TGCGCCTCCGCCTACGCAGACAAAGAGACCCAGTACTTC.

This chain joins TRBV18 and TRBJ2-2, with TRBD2 identical over 7 bases. The germline CDR1 and CDR2 sequences are KGHSH and LQKENI. Trimming took 5 bases from V and 6 from J; bases not matched to a gene: 12. The CDR3 consists of 16 residues. Written as DNA, the CDR3 is TGTGCCAGCTCATCTCCGATGGGAGGGGCGTCCGGGGAGCTGTTTTTT. This sequence encodes CASSSPMGGASGELFF.

V and J are TRBV5-1 and TRBJ2-7; 8 bases line up with TRBD2. J was trimmed by 3 bases and V by 4 bases; bases with no gene match: 12. Germline CDR1 and CDR2: SGHRS and YFSETQ. The CDR3 is made up of 16 amino acids. The CDR3 DNA follows: TGCGCCAGCAGCAGACCGCCCGGGACTAGTCGCTACGAGCAGTACTTC. Translated, it gives CASSRPPGTSRYEQYF.

This chain uses TRBV4-1 with TRBJ2-7; tentatively, D is TRBD2 (6 bases). Trimming took 4 bases from V and 6 from J, leaving 16 bases between them. This CDR3 has 14 residues. Germline loops: CDR1 MGHRA, CDR2 YSYEKL. The CDR3 is CASSRDSRSTEQYF. Written as DNA, the CDR3 is TGCGCCAGCAGCCGGGACTCCCGCTCCACCGAGCAGTACTTC.

The chain recombines TRBV9 with TRBJ2-7; the D gene is possibly TRBD1 (5 bases). Germline CDR1 is SGDLS and CDR2 is YYNGEE. V was pared by 4 bases and J by 5 bases, with 16 bases between. This CDR3 is 14 amino acids long. The CDR3 loop is CASSSRTLGDEQYF. In nucleotides, the CDR3 is TGTGCCAGCAGCTCCCGGACATTAGGGGACGAGCAGTACTTC.

The chain is built from TRBV4-3 and TRBJ2-1; 10 bases agree with TRBD2. V shed 1 base and J 10 bases; nucleotides not matched to a gene: 10. This CDR3 is built from 16 residues. CDR1 and CDR2 from the germline V gene are LGHNA and YSLEER. The chain's CDR3 is CASSQGALAGEREQFF. The CDR3 DNA sequence: TGCGCCAGCAGCCAAGGGGCCCTAGCGGGAGAGCGAGAGCAGTTCTTC.

This clone was seen a single time. V gene TRBV6-6 combines with J gene TRBJ1-1; the match to TRBD1 covers 9 bases. The CDR3 sequence is 14 residues long. V shed 5 bases and J 4 bases; nucleotides not matched to a gene: 5. The germline V gene encodes CDR1 MNHNY and CDR2 SVGAGI (reference sequence). DNA of the CDR3: TGTGCCAGCAGTCACAGACAGGGGGGCACTGAAGCTTTCTTT. Residues: CASSHRQGGTEAFF.

This chain joins TRBV9 and TRBJ2-3, with D maybe TRBD2 (5 bases). Germline CDR1 is SGDLS and CDR2 is YYNGEE. With 5 bases removed from V and 5 bases from J, the gap between germline ends came to 9 bases. The length of the CDR3 is 12 residues. This CDR3 is CASSARGDTQYF. The DNA for the CDR3 is TGTGCCAGCAGTGCCCGGGGAGATACGCAGTATTTT.

The chain uses TRBV29-1 and TRBJ2-7, with 10 bases lining up with TRBD1. Germline assignment: CDR1 SQVTM and CDR2 ANQGSEA. V shed 3 bases and J 1 base; nucleotides not matched to a gene: 9. The CDR3 contains 16 residues. The CDR3: CSVEGAGQGQSYEQYF. CDR3 DNA: TGCAGCGTTGAGGGGGCGGGACAGGGGCAATCCTACGAGCAGTACTTC.

The CDR3, as DNA: TGTGCCAGCAGCTTACAGCGGGGGGCGGGAGAGACCCAGTACTTC. Amino acids: CASSLQRGAGETQYF. This sequence joins TRBV7-2 and TRBJ2-5; 9 bases are a match to TRBD2. This CDR3 is built from 15 residues. Germline V gene lookup returns CDR1 SGHTA and CDR2 FQGNSA. The V and J ends lost 2 bases and 4 bases, in that order; junction bases with no gene match: 5.

For the CDR3, the DNA is TGTGCCAGCAGCCTATCCGGGACTCAAGAGACCCAGTACTTC. This sequence encodes CASSLSGTQETQYF. The genes are TRBV5-6 and TRBJ2-5; TRBD2 might be the D (6 bases). CDR1 is SGHDT, CDR2 YYEEEE, per germline. The V end was cut by 4 bases, the J end by 2 bases, with 12 bases between. The CDR3 sequence is 14 residues long.

CDR3 bases: TGTGCCAGCAGCCCGGGGGGCGGTCAGCCCCAGCATTTT. Translating gives CASSPGGGQPQHF. The chain combines TRBV5-6 with TRBJ1-5, with D possibly matching TRBD1 (6 bases). CDR3 length equals 13 residues. The germline V gene encodes CDR1 SGHDT and CDR2 YYEEEE. The V end lost 4 bases, the J end lost 6 bases, and 11 bases lay between the germline ends.

This chain uses TRBV30 with TRBJ1-5; D call uncertain. In germline, CDR1 is GTSNPN, CDR2 SVGIG (reference sequence). The CDR3 loop spans 13 amino acids. With 2 bases removed from V and 5 bases from J, the gap between germline ends came to 10 bases. The CDR3 region is CAWSLGSDQPQHF. The DNA for the CDR3 is TGTGCCTGGAGTTTGGGATCTGATCAGCCCCAGCATTTT.

This chain links TRBV29-1 with TRBJ1-1, with a weak D call TRBD1 (5 bases). Trimming removed 0 bases from V and 9 bases from J, with 17 bases in between. The CDR3 is made up of 14 amino acids. Looked up from germline, CDR1 is SQVTM and CDR2 is ANQGSEA. Here the CDR3 reads CSVEDRTGGGKAFF. CDR3 DNA: TGCAGCGTTGAAGATCGGACCGGGGGGGGGAAAGCTTTCTTT. Drawing the rest from reference TRBV29-1 and TRBJ1-1, the complete variable domain is SAVISQKPSRDICQRGTSLTIQCQVDSQVTMMFWYRQQPGQSLTLIATANQGSEATYESGFVIDKFPISRPNLTFSTLTVSNMSPEDSSIYLCSVEDRTGGGKAFFGQGTRLTVV.